The next 22 T cell receptor beta chains were all read from a single sample in a study of identical twins. TCRdb passed the 5' RACE reads through MiXCR, listing each CDR3 protein once. The sample holds about 390,000 distinct CDR3 sequences, roughly 9% seen once. The sample was naive T cells sorted from blood. The receptors were sampled from a woman in her fifties or sixties in good health.

This clonotype was seen repeatedly, ten times or more. V gene TRBV14 combines with J gene TRBJ2-7, with 12 bases lining up with TRBD1. The junction had 3 bases not matched to a gene; V was cut back by 3 bases and J by 3 bases. From germline, CDR1 is SGHDN and CDR2 FVKESK. This CDR3 has 15 residues. CDR3 nucleotides: TGTGCCAGCAGCCAGGGGACAGGGGGCTTCTACGAGCAGTACTTC. Encoded protein: CASSQGTGGFYEQYF. Variable domain in full (rest from reference TRBV14 and TRBJ2-7): EAGVTQFPSHSVIEKGQTVTLRCDPISGHDNLYWYRRVMGKEIKFLLHFVKESKQDESGMPNNRFLAERTGGTYSTLKVQPAELEDSGVYFCASSQGTGGFYEQYFGPGTRLTVT.

The chain joins TRBV12-3 or TRBV12-4 to TRBJ2-1; 11 nucleotides align to TRBD2. The CDR3 is 17 amino acids. J lost 8 bases, V lost 6 bases, and 15 bases had no gene match. Written as DNA, the CDR3 is TGTGCCAGCAGCCCAGGCCCTAGCGGGAGGCCTTTAGATGAGCAGTTCTTC. This translates into CASSPGPSGRPLDEQFF.

Written as DNA, the CDR3 is TGTGCCAGCAGCTTCGGCAACGAAGAGACCCAGTACTTC. It yields the protein CASSFGNEETQYF. The chain is built from TRBV5-5 and TRBJ2-5; D gene unclear. Trimming took off 2 bases at V and 3 bases at J, with 8 bases between the two ends. The CDR3 runs 13 residues. Germline V gene lookup returns CDR1 SGHKS and CDR2 YYEKEE (reference sequence).

The chain is built from TRBV5-6 and TRBJ1-2, with D possibly matching TRBD1 (5 bases). V lost 4 bases to trimming and J lost 4 bases, with 14 bases between them. The CDR3 totals 14 residues. CDR1 and CDR2 (germline): SGHDT, YYEEEE. CDR3 residues: CASSASRGFYGYTF. The CDR3 nucleotides read TGTGCCAGCAGCGCCAGTCGGGGGTTCTATGGCTACACCTTC.

J is TRBJ2-3 and V is TRBV11-1, with D perhaps matching TRBD2 (6 bases). The V gene's germline CDR1 is SGHAT and CDR2 FQDESV (reference sequence). This CDR3 is 16 amino acids long. V shed 4 bases and J shed 5 bases, with 19 bases lying between them. CDR3 DNA: TGTGCCAGCAGCTCCTCCTTTCGGGAGAGCCTAGATACGCAGTATTTT. Translated: CASSSSFRESLDTQYF. The variable domain in full, completed from reference TRBV11-1 and TRBJ2-3, reads EAEVAQSPRYKITEKSQAVAFWCDPISGHATLYWYRQILGQGPELLVQFQDESVVDDSQLPKDRFSAERLKGVDSTLKIQPAELGDSAMYLCASSSSFRESLDTQYFGPGTRLTVL.

This clonotype was seen repeatedly, ten times or more. The V gene is TRBV5-1, the J gene TRBJ2-1, with 7 bases matching TRBD2. CDR3 length equals 12 residues. From germline, CDR1 is SGHRS and CDR2 YFSETQ. Trimming cost V 0 bases and J 9 bases; bases outside gene matches: 0. The CDR3 DNA follows: TGCGCCAGCAGCTTGGGGGAGGGTGAGCAGTTCTTC. It codes for CASSLGEGEQFF.

The V call is TRBV4-2, the J call TRBJ2-1; no reliable D call. CDR1 and CDR2 (germline): LGHNA, YNFKEQ. With 4 bases removed from V and 0 bases from J, the gap between germline ends came to 10 bases. This CDR3 contains 15 residues. As DNA, the CDR3 is TGTGCCAGCAGCCCCCCATTGCGCTCCTACAATGAGCAGTTCTTC. This gives the protein CASSPPLRSYNEQFF.

This clonotype was picked up a small number of times. The CDR3 nucleotides are TGTGCCAGCAGCCGGCCTAGGTCACCCCTCCACTTT. Amino acids: CASSRPRSPLHF. The chain is built from TRBV6-5 and TRBJ1-6; D is ambiguous. CDR1 and CDR2 (germline): MNHEY, SVGAGI. This CDR3 is built from 12 residues. Between the trimmed V and J ends, which lost 6 bases and 10 bases, there was a span of 10 bases.

The chain is built from TRBV3-1 and TRBJ2-5; no clear D gene. Germline CDR1 reads LGHDT; CDR2 reads YNNKEL (reference sequence). The V gene lost 2 bases and the J gene lost 2 bases, with 3 bases spanning the gap. This CDR3 is built from 12 residues. Here the CDR3 DNA reads TGTGCCAGCAGCCAAAGACAAGAGACCCAGTACTTC. This sequence encodes CASSQRQETQYF.

This clonotype was seen repeatedly, ten times or more. V usage is TRBV5-1 and J usage is TRBJ2-7, with D tentatively TRBD1 or TRBD2 (6 bases each). This CDR3 contains 11 residues. Germline V gives CDR1 SGHRS, CDR2 YFSETQ. Trimming removed 4 bases at V and 6 bases at J, with 8 bases between. CDR3 sequence reads: CASSPGAEQYF. In DNA, the CDR3 is TGCGCCAGCAGCCCGGGGGCCGAGCAGTACTTC.

This chain uses TRBV5-1 with TRBJ1-2; D is ambiguous. Deletions cut 3 bases from V and 5 bases from J, with 14 bases between. This CDR3 region has 14 residues. The germline V gene has CDR1 SGHRS and CDR2 YFSETQ. The CDR3 reads CASSSSPEVYGYTF. The CDR3 DNA follows: TGCGCCAGCAGCTCCTCCCCGGAGGTGTATGGCTACACCTTC.

This clonotype appeared a few times. The CDR3, as DNA: TGTGCCAGCAGACAAAAGATGGGGGAGACCCAGTACTTC. Residues: CASRQKMGETQYF. V usage is TRBV7-9 and J usage is TRBJ2-5, with no clear D. The CDR3 extends over 13 amino acids. Germline CDR1 reads SEHNR; CDR2 reads FQNEAQ (reference sequence). The ends were cut back, 6 bases at V and 5 bases at J, with 13 bases in the middle.

This clonotype turned up a few times. The genes are TRBV4-1 and TRBJ1-6; unclear D gene. The CDR3 covers 12 residues. Germline values: CDR1 MGHRA, CDR2 YSYEKL. Between the trimmed V and J ends, which lost 4 bases and 9 bases, there was a span of 7 bases. This chain's CDR3 is CASSLMGSPLHF. In DNA, the CDR3 is TGCGCCAGCAGCCTTATGGGTTCACCCCTCCACTTT.

This chain connects TRBV20-1 to TRBJ1-5; the match to TRBD1 covers 9 bases. The CDR3 contains 14 residues. The germline CDR1 and CDR2 sequences are DFQATT and SNEGSKA (reference sequence). CDR3 in DNA: TGCAGGGCGAGCTTGGACAGGGGCGATCAGCCCCAGCATTTT. Its protein product is CRASLDRGDQPQHF.

This clonotype was counted only a few times. The chain has TRBV5-4 and TRBJ2-7; 9 bases are a match to TRBD1. Germline values: CDR1 SGHNT, CDR2 YYREEE (reference sequence). Germline trimming cut 4 bases from V and 11 bases from J; bases unmatched to any gene: 4. The CDR3 has 11 amino acids. The CDR3 DNA follows: TGTGCCAGCAGCCCTGGGGACAGGGAGTACTTC. Protein sequence: CASSPGDREYF.

The CDR3: CASSYNRGTNEKLFF. The CDR3 nucleotides read TGTGCCAGCAGTTATAACAGGGGAACTAATGAAAAACTGTTTTTT. The rearrangement joins TRBV6-6 to TRBJ1-4; 7 positions agree with TRBD1. The CDR3 covers 15 residues. V shed 3 bases, J shed 1 base, and the junction held 2 bases outside the gene matches. Germline V lookup: CDR1 MNHNY, CDR2 SVGAGI (reference sequence).

This clonotype has just a few counts. The chain joins TRBV4-1 to TRBJ2-2; D uncertain. This CDR3 is 15 amino acids long. The V gene's germline CDR1 is MGHRA and CDR2 YSYEKL. Between the trimmed V and J ends, which lost 0 bases and 8 bases, there was a span of 13 bases. CDR3 bases: TGCGCCAGCAGCCAAGATTGGACCCCGTGGGGGGAGCTGTTTTTT. This sequence encodes CASSQDWTPWGELFF.

In its sample, this clonotype was seen many times. The chain links TRBV7-8 to TRBJ2-5; D gene ambiguous. Germline lookup yields CDR1 SGHVS and CDR2 FQNEAQ. V was shortened by 1 base and J by 4 bases, with 10 bases between the two germline ends. This CDR3 has 14 amino acids. Here the CDR3 reads CASSLVPVRETQYF. DNA for the CDR3: TGTGCCAGCAGCTTAGTCCCCGTCAGAGAGACCCAGTACTTC.

This clonotype occurred many times. The V and J genes are TRBV6-5 and TRBJ2-7, with D possibly matching TRBD1 (5 bases). The V end was cut by 6 bases, the J end by 4 bases, with 10 bases between. Germline assignment: CDR1 MNHEY and CDR2 SVGAGI. The CDR3 sequence is 12 residues long. The CDR3 DNA reads TGTGCCAGCAGCCCCGACAGATACGAGCAGTACGTC. This gives the protein CASSPDRYEQYV.

This clonotype appeared a few times. V and J are TRBV5-1 and TRBJ2-2; D unresolved. With 4 bases removed from V and 3 bases from J, the gap between germline ends came to 7 bases. The CDR3 loop spans 13 amino acids. Germline assignment: CDR1 SGHRS and CDR2 YFSETQ. The CDR3 DNA sequence: TGCGCCAGCAGCACGGGTCACACCGGGGAGCTGTTTTTT. This sequence encodes CASSTGHTGELFF.

The chain joins TRBV18 to TRBJ2-6; TRBD2 might be the D (5 bases). This CDR3 spans 19 amino acids. V lost 2 bases, J lost 4 bases, and 21 bases lay in between. Germline V gene lookup returns CDR1 KGHSH and CDR2 LQKENI. DNA of the CDR3: TGTGCCAGCTCACCATTGGTATCGGCGGGCTTTTTAGGGGCCAACGTCCTGACTTTC. Translation: CASSPLVSAGFLGANVLTF. Looking up the rest from reference TRBV18 and TRBJ2-6 gives the full variable domain: NAGVMQNPRHLVRRRGQEARLRCSPMKGHSHVYWYRQLPEEGLKFMVYLQKENIIDESGMPKERFSAEFPKEGPSILRIQQVVRGDSAAYFCASSPLVSAGFLGANVLTFGAGSRLTVL.

The chain has TRBV2 and TRBJ2-4; D gene ambiguous. V was trimmed by 6 bases and J by 6 bases, leaving 24 bases between them. CDR1 is SNHLY and CDR2 is FYNNEI in the germline V gene. This CDR3 is built from 17 residues. CDR3 sequence reads: CASSDSSRVRLANIQYF. DNA of the CDR3: TGTGCCAGCAGCGACTCTTCCCGAGTTCGACTGGCAAACATTCAGTACTTC.